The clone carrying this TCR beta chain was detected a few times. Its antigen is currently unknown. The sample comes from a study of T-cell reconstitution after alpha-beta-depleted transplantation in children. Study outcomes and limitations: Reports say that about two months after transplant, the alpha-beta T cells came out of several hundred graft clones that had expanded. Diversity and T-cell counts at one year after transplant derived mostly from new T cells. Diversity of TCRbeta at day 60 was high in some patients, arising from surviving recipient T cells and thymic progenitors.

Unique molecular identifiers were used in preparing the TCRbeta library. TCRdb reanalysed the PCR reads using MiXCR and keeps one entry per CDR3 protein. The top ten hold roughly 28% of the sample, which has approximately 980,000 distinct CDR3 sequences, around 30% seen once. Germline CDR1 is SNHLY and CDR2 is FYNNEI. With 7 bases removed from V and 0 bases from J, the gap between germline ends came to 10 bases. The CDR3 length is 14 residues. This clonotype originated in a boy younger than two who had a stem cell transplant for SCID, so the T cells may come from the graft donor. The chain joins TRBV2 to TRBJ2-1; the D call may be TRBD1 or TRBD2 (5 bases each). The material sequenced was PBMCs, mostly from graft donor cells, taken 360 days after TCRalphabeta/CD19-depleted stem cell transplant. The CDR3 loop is CASNPGLSYNEQFF. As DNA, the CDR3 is TGTGCCAGCAATCCGGGGCTCTCCTACAATGAGCAGTTCTTC.